The clone carrying this T cell receptor beta chain was seen a handful of times. Its antigen is currently unknown. CDR1 and CDR2 from the germline V gene are MNHEY and SMNVEV (reference sequence). V was clipped by 8 bases and J by 1 base; unmatched bases: 8. The CDR3 has 16 amino acids. PCR employed 60 Vbeta and 13 Jbeta primers. Produced via immunoSEQ multiplex PCR; TCRdb's table is partial and in-frame only. The data show over 150,000 clones, 87% seen once. This specimen belongs to a study of cytomegalovirus exposure and HLA in healthy donors. Regarding the study as a whole: The study assumed roughly uniform donor sequencing depth for presence/absence analyses. CMV serostatus was the only recorded immune exposure for donors.

Sequencing input: PBMCs. This TCR was recovered from a woman in her twenties or thirties in good health and CMV-seronegative. The chain has TRBV27 and TRBJ2-6, with 7 bases lining up with TRBD2. CDR3 protein: CASSGGGLSGANVLTF. The CDR3 region has the DNA TGTGCCAGCTCGGGGGGAGGCCTGTCTGGGGCCAACGTCCTGACTTTC.